A selection of T cell receptor beta chains follows, all from one sample in a study of blood T cells in healthy people across ages. TCRdb passed the 5' RACE reads through MiXCR, listing each CDR3 protein once. The sample has about 1.8 million distinct CDR3 sequences, around 48% seen once. Sequencing used blood. The receptors shown here come from a woman aged 40 to 49 in good health. Each CDR3 is given with its conserved first and last residue. The order of the fields is CDR3 DNA, CDR3 protein, D gene, V gene, CDR3 length, clone size, J gene. D genes are given only for firm matches. Rows may omit the clone size; those that give it use once, few, many or a size class.

CDR3 DNA: TGTGCCAGCACGCTTGGGGGCGGGGGGAGCTCCTACGAGCAGTACTTC; CDR3 protein: CASTLGGGGSSYEQYF; D gene: TRBD2; V gene: TRBV25-1; CDR3 length: 16; clone size: few; J gene: TRBJ2-7
CDR3 DNA: TGTGCCAGCAGTGAAGCGAAGAGGGCCCAGTTCTTC; CDR3 protein: CASSEAKRAQFF; D gene: -; V gene: TRBV2; CDR3 length: 12; clone size: -; J gene: TRBJ2-1
CDR3 DNA: TGTGCCAGCAGCGTAGAAGGTGTTGGAAACGTACGGAATGAGCAGTTCTTC; CDR3 protein: CASSVEGVGNVRNEQFF; D gene: -; V gene: TRBV9; CDR3 length: 17; clone size: -; J gene: TRBJ2-1
CDR3 DNA: TGTGCCATCAGTGATCGGGCAGGGACTGGGGCCAACGTCCTGACTTTC; CDR3 protein: CAISDRAGTGANVLTF; D gene: -; V gene: TRBV10-3; CDR3 length: 16; clone size: few; J gene: TRBJ2-6
CDR3 DNA: TGTGCCAGCATGGACTGGATAAACACCGGGGAGCTGTTTTTT; CDR3 protein: CASMDWINTGELFF; D gene: -; V gene: TRBV27; CDR3 length: 14; clone size: -; J gene: TRBJ2-2
CDR3 DNA: TGCGCCAGCAGCCCGGGACTAGCTTCCGAGCAGTACTTC; CDR3 protein: CASSPGLASEQYF; D gene: TRBD2; V gene: TRBV5-1; CDR3 length: 13; clone size: few; J gene: TRBJ2-7
CDR3 DNA: TGTGCCAGCAGCCAAGGGACAGGGGCGACTTCACCCCTCCACTTT; CDR3 protein: CASSQGTGATSPLHF; D gene: TRBD1; V gene: TRBV27; CDR3 length: 15; clone size: -; J gene: TRBJ1-6
CDR3 DNA: TGCAGTGCCGAGTATGGGTATTTTTACGAGCAGTACTTC; CDR3 protein: CSAEYGYFYEQYF; D gene: -; V gene: TRBV20-1; CDR3 length: 13; clone size: few; J gene: TRBJ2-7
CDR3 DNA: TGTGCCATCAGTGAAGGCGGGCTGAACACCGGGGAGCTGTTTTTT; CDR3 protein: CAISEGGLNTGELFF; D gene: -; V gene: TRBV10-3; CDR3 length: 15; clone size: few; J gene: TRBJ2-2
CDR3 DNA: TGTGCCAGCAGCTTCGCCGGGACGAACTCTTTAGGGACCCAGTACTTC; CDR3 protein: CASSFAGTNSLGTQYF; D gene: -; V gene: TRBV7-2; CDR3 length: 16; clone size: -; J gene: TRBJ2-5
CDR3 DNA: TGTGCCATCAGTCATATAGCGGGGGGGAAGACAGATACGCAGTATTTT; CDR3 protein: CAISHIAGGKTDTQYF; D gene: TRBD2; V gene: TRBV10-3; CDR3 length: 16; clone size: -; J gene: TRBJ2-3
CDR3 DNA: TGCAGTGCTAGGGGCTTTACAGGGCTCACCGGGGAGCTGTTTTTT; CDR3 protein: CSARGFTGLTGELFF; D gene: -; V gene: TRBV20-1; CDR3 length: 15; clone size: -; J gene: TRBJ2-2
CDR3 DNA: TGCAGCGTACAACAGGGGCGTGATGAAAAACTGTTTTTT; CDR3 protein: CSVQQGRDEKLFF; D gene: TRBD1; V gene: TRBV29-1; CDR3 length: 13; clone size: -; J gene: TRBJ1-4
CDR3 DNA: TGTGCCAACAGTCGCCTGACCAATGAGCAGTTCTTC; CDR3 protein: CANSRLTNEQFF; D gene: -; V gene: TRBV6-2/TRBV6-3; CDR3 length: 12; clone size: -; J gene: TRBJ2-1
CDR3 DNA: TGCAGTGCCGAAGGGGGACGGAGCTACGAGCAGTACTTC; CDR3 protein: CSAEGGRSYEQYF; D gene: -; V gene: TRBV20-1; CDR3 length: 13; clone size: many; J gene: TRBJ2-7
CDR3 DNA: TGTGCCAGCAGCCCCACGCGGGGGGTGGGAGATACGCAGTATTTT; CDR3 protein: CASSPTRGVGDTQYF; D gene: TRBD2; V gene: TRBV14; CDR3 length: 15; clone size: -; J gene: TRBJ2-3
CDR3 DNA: TGCGCCAGCAGCCCCGGGACGCCTCCCTACGAGCAGTACTTC; CDR3 protein: CASSPGTPPYEQYF; D gene: -; V gene: TRBV4-1; CDR3 length: 14; clone size: few; J gene: TRBJ2-7
CDR3 DNA: TGCAGTGCTAGTCGTCCGGAGCAGGGCGAGTCACCCCTCCACTTT; CDR3 protein: CSASRPEQGESPLHF; D gene: -; V gene: TRBV20-1; CDR3 length: 15; clone size: once; J gene: TRBJ1-6
CDR3 DNA: TGCAGTGCTGGTCAGGCAGATACGCAGTATTTT; CDR3 protein: CSAGQADTQYF; D gene: -; V gene: TRBV20-1; CDR3 length: 11; clone size: -; J gene: TRBJ2-3
CDR3 DNA: TGTGCCATCAGTGAGTCTTTTAGCGGGGGTTTCTACGAGCAGTACTTC; CDR3 protein: CAISESFSGGFYEQYF; D gene: TRBD2; V gene: TRBV10-3; CDR3 length: 16; clone size: few; J gene: TRBJ2-7
CDR3 DNA: TGCAGCGGTACTGGGGGGGGAGGGGCCCTTGAGACCCAGTACTTC; CDR3 protein: CSGTGGGGALETQYF; D gene: TRBD2; V gene: TRBV29-1; CDR3 length: 15; clone size: -; J gene: TRBJ2-5
CDR3 DNA: TGTACCAGCAGCTTAGACAGGGGCCCCTACTACGAGCAGTACTTC; CDR3 protein: CTSSLDRGPYYEQYF; D gene: TRBD1; V gene: TRBV7-6; CDR3 length: 15; clone size: once; J gene: TRBJ2-7
CDR3 DNA: TGCGCCAGCAGCCAAAATACCGGGGCCTACAATGAGCAGTACTTC; CDR3 protein: CASSQNTGAYNEQYF; D gene: -; V gene: TRBV5-1; CDR3 length: 15; clone size: -; J gene: TRBJ2-7
CDR3 DNA: TGTGCCAGCAGCTATCCCTTCAGGGTCGTTAAAGGCCCAGAACAGTTCTTC; CDR3 protein: CASSYPFRVVKGPEQFF; D gene: -; V gene: TRBV6-5; CDR3 length: 17; clone size: few; J gene: TRBJ2-1